One and the same sample provided the 5 T cell receptor beta chains below, sequenced in a study of shared clonotypes between healthy human individuals. Using immunoSEQ multiplex PCR, the repertoire was profiled, and TCRdb retains in-frame clones only, with some absent. The table records about 2.4 million clones, under 95% of them present only once. The sequenced sample was naive CD4+ T cells from PBMCs. This sample's subset: CD45RA+ positively selected. The receptor set was obtained from a man aged 18 to 30 in good health. Some clones in this sample may be carry-over from other donors' samples.

The rearrangement links TRBV11-3 to TRBJ2-3; possible D gene TRBD1, 5 bases. The CDR3 is made up of 17 amino acids. CDR1 is SGHNT and CDR2 is YENEEA in the germline V gene. Trimming removed 3 bases from V and 1 base from J, with 17 bases in between. Written as DNA, the CDR3 is TGTGCCAGCAGCTTGGGGTCCACAGGTCCCCGCACAGATACGCAGTATTTT. It is translated as CASSLGSTGPRTDTQYF.

The rearrangement uses TRBV5-1 and TRBJ1-1, with TRBD1 as a possible D gene (5 bases). V was clipped by 4 bases and J by 1 base, with 14 bases between them. The CDR3 is 15 residues long. The germline CDR1 and CDR2 sequences are SGHRS and YFSETQ. The CDR3, as DNA: TGCGCCAGCAGCATCTTTGAGGGGAGGAACACTGAAGCTTTCTTT. Amino acids: CASSIFEGRNTEAFF.

The V call is TRBV7-9, the J call TRBJ2-1, with 7 bases identical to TRBD2. With V trimmed by 2 bases and J by 4 bases, 5 bases remained unmatched. Germline CDR1 and CDR2: SEHNR and FQNEAQ (reference sequence). The CDR3 length is 15 residues. The CDR3 spells CASSLLRENYNEQFF. The DNA of the CDR3 is TGTGCCAGCAGCTTATTGCGGGAGAATTACAATGAGCAGTTCTTC.

The rearrangement uses TRBV27 and TRBJ2-7, with 11 bases identical to TRBD1. V lost 2 bases to trimming and J lost 5 bases; unmatched junction nucleotides: 2. The CDR3 has 14 residues. Germline CDR1 reads MNHEY; CDR2 reads SMNVEV (reference sequence). The CDR3 loop is CASSLRDRGNEQYF. Here the CDR3 DNA reads TGTGCCAGCAGTTTAAGGGACAGGGGGAACGAGCAGTACTTC.

As to this clone: In the same sample, other DNA sequences code for this CDR3. V gene TRBV28 combines with J gene TRBJ1-4, with 7 bases lining up with TRBD1. This CDR3 is built from 13 residues. V lost 5 bases and J lost 8; bases outside the gene matches: 5. Per germline, CDR1 MDHEN and CDR2 SYDVKM. CDR3 sequence (DNA): TGTGCCAGCAGTCTCCCAGGGGGGGAAAAACTGTTTTTT. It yields the protein CASSLPGGEKLFF.